Listed below are T cell receptor beta chains from one sample, sequenced in a study of T-cell memory formation after mild COVID-19. TCRdb reprocessed the 5' RACE reads via MiXCR and lists one record per CDR3 protein. The sample records 390,000 or so distinct CDR3 sequences, approximately 15% being singletons. Sequencing used PBMCs or a T cell subset sorted from them (not recorded which). The receptors here all came from a man younger than 30 who had mild COVID-19 (a few samples of this study predate the infection). Cell type and time point are not known. CDR3s include the opening cysteine and the closing phenylalanine or tryptophan. Each record gives: V gene, clone size, D gene, J gene, CDR3 DNA, CDR3 protein. The D gene is left open where the match is weak. Clone size is stated in some rows and not others, as once, few, many or a class when expanded.

>TRBV28|few|-|TRBJ2-1
TGTGCCAGCATGAGACAGAACTACAATGAGCAGTTCTTC
CASMRQNYNEQFF
>TRBV20-1|-|-|TRBJ2-3
TGCAGTGCTAGCTATGGGTCGGCGACAGATACGCAGTATTTT
CSASYGSATDTQYF
>TRBV7-8|-|-|TRBJ1-2
TGTGCCAGCAGCTTAGCGGCGCTATCTGGTGGCTACACCTTC
CASSLAALSGGYTF
>TRBV24-1|few|TRBD2|TRBJ2-1
TGTGCCACCCAGCGGGGGGCTTACAATGAGCAGTTCTTC
CATQRGAYNEQFF
>TRBV28|-|-|TRBJ2-5
TGTGCCAGCAGTTTGAGTTTGGGGGCTGCTCAAGAGACCCAGTACTTC
CASSLSLGAAQETQYF
>TRBV7-9|few|-|TRBJ1-6
TGTGCCAGCAGCGTACAGGGAGGTCATTCACCCCTCCACTTT
CASSVQGGHSPLHF
>TRBV7-8|-|-|TRBJ1-5
TGTGCCAGCAGCCCGCGGTGGCCTAGCAATCAGCCCCAGCATTTT
CASSPRWPSNQPQHF
>TRBV14|-|-|TRBJ2-1
TGTGCCAGCAGCCAAGATATTCGAACAGCCCAGTTCTTC
CASSQDIRTAQFF
>TRBV5-1|few|-|TRBJ2-3
TGCGCCAGCAACACACCGAGCACAGATACGCAGTATTTT
CASNTPSTDTQYF
>TRBV5-5|few|-|TRBJ1-6
TGTGCCAGCAGCTTTTGGCAGCTTAATTCACCCCTCCACTTT
CASSFWQLNSPLHF
>TRBV5-1|-|-|TRBJ2-5
TGCGCCAGCAGCTCCCTAGGAAGCCAAGAGACCCAGTACTTC
CASSSLGSQETQYF
>TRBV6-2/TRBV6-3|-|-|TRBJ1-3
TGTGCCAGCAGTTACACCCTAGGACAGCGCTCTGGAAACACCATATATTTT
CASSYTLGQRSGNTIYF
>TRBV6-5|-|TRBD1|TRBJ1-6
TGTGCCAGCAGTTACGTCCCCGGGACAGGGGGCAAGTGGGCACCCCTCCACTTT
CASSYVPGTGGKWAPLHF
>TRBV7-2|few|-|TRBJ2-7
TGTGCCAGCAGCCGCGCGGACAGCTCCTACGAGCAGTACTTC
CASSRADSSYEQYF
>TRBV12-3/TRBV12-4|few|-|TRBJ2-1
TGTGCCAGCAGTTTTGAGGTCACAGGGGCATATCTTCGCGGGGGGTTCTTC
CASSFEVTGAYLRGGFF
>TRBV20-1|few|TRBD2|TRBJ2-5
TGCAGTGCTATGAGGGCTAGCGGCCAAGAGACCCAGTACTTC
CSAMRASGQETQYF
>TRBV20-1|few|TRBD2|TRBJ2-1
TGCAGTGCTGCTAACAGCGGGGGGAACAATGAGCAGTTCTTC
CSAANSGGNNEQFF
>TRBV2|-|-|TRBJ1-4
TGTGCCAGCAGTGAAAACACCGCCCTAAAACTGTTTTTT
CASSENTALKLFF
>TRBV5-1|few|TRBD1|TRBJ1-2
TGCGCCAGCAGCTTGGGGACAGGGAACTATGGCTACACCTTC
CASSLGTGNYGYTF
>TRBV9|few|TRBD2|TRBJ2-5
TGTGCCAGCAGCGTAGCGGGGGGTTTGCCGGGGCAAGAGACCCAGTACTTC
CASSVAGGLPGQETQYF
>TRBV7-3|-|-|TRBJ1-6
TGTGCCAGCAGCTTAAAGGCGGGAGGGTCCTATAATTCACCCCTCCACTTT
CASSLKAGGSYNSPLHF
>TRBV12-3/TRBV12-4|-|-|TRBJ1-4
TGTGCCAGCAGCGACGGGTCTCAGCTGAGAAAACTGTTTTTT
CASSDGSQLRKLFF
>TRBV29-1|few|TRBD2|TRBJ2-7
TGCAGCGTTGGGAGCGGGGAGTTATACGAGCAGTACTTC
CSVGSGELYEQYF
>TRBV12-1|many|-|TRBJ2-3
TGTGCCAGCAGCACCACGATTAGCGGGTCCCTTGGGGATACGCAGTATTTT
CASSTTISGSLGDTQYF
>TRBV20-1|-|-|TRBJ2-3
TGCAGTGCTAGTGTGTGGGGCACAGATACGCAGTATTTT
CSASVWGTDTQYF
>TRBV12-5|few|-|TRBJ1-4
TGTGCTAGTGGTTCGTCGGGTGAAAAACTGTTTTTT
CASGSSGEKLFF
>TRBV4-3|-|-|TRBJ1-5
TGCGCCAGCAGCCAAGATCCGCCCGCCAGCAATCAGCCCCAGCATTTT
CASSQDPPASNQPQHF
>TRBV10-3|-|-|TRBJ2-5
TGTGCCATCAGTGATAGGGTAGGAGAGACCCAGTACTTC
CAISDRVGETQYF
>TRBV5-6|few|TRBD2|TRBJ2-3
TGTGCCAGCAGCCGCGGGGGGGCCCCAGATACGCAGTATTTT
CASSRGGAPDTQYF
>TRBV6-6|many|-|TRBJ1-5
TGTGCCAGCAGTCGTACAGCGAATCAGCCCCAGCATTTT
CASSRTANQPQHF
>TRBV5-1|-|TRBD1|TRBJ2-1
TGCGCCAGCAGCTACGACAGGGACAATGAGCAGTTCTTC
CASSYDRDNEQFF
>TRBV6-1|-|-|TRBJ1-3
TGTGCCACCCACTTCTACTCTGGAAACACCATATATTTT
CATHFYSGNTIYF
>TRBV25-1|-|-|TRBJ2-6
TGTGCCAGCGCCTTGGGCAGATCCTCTGGGGCCAACGTCCTGACTTTC
CASALGRSSGANVLTF
>TRBV3-1|-|TRBD1|TRBJ2-1
TGTGCCAGCAGTTCCCGGGACAGCCCATACAATGAGCAGTTCTTC
CASSSRDSPYNEQFF
>TRBV30|few|-|TRBJ2-3
TGTGCCTGGAAGGTACCCTCTCGCACAGATACGCAGTATTTT
CAWKVPSRTDTQYF
>TRBV20-1|-|TRBD1|TRBJ2-7
TGCAGTGCTAGGACCCCGGCAGGGGGATTCTACGAGCAGTACTTC
CSARTPAGGFYEQYF
>TRBV12-3/TRBV12-4|-|-|TRBJ2-3
TGTGCCAGCAGTTTCGGGCCCTCACCCACAGATACGCAGTATTTT
CASSFGPSPTDTQYF
>TRBV7-9|few|-|TRBJ1-2
TGTGCCAGCAGCTTAGCTACGGCCAGCTATGGCTACACCTTC
CASSLATASYGYTF
>TRBV7-9|-|-|TRBJ2-1
TGTGCCAGCAGCGTACAGGTTATCGAGCAGTTCTTC
CASSVQVIEQFF
>TRBV27|few|-|TRBJ2-5
TGTGCCAGCAGTGCCTACGCCCCGACTGAAGAGACCCAGTACTTC
CASSAYAPTEETQYF
>TRBV15|-|TRBD1|TRBJ1-2
TGTGCCACCAGCCCGACAGGGGTCGGAGGCTACACCTTC
CATSPTGVGGYTF
>TRBV5-1|-|-|TRBJ2-6
TGCGCCAGCAGTTTTCGGCTCTCAAATCAGGGAAGCTCTGGGGCCAACGTCCTGACTTTC
CASSFRLSNQGSSGANVLTF
>TRBV12-3/TRBV12-4|-|-|TRBJ1-2
TGTGCCAGCAGTTTCAGAGGGACCGGCTACACCTTC
CASSFRGTGYTF
>TRBV9|many|TRBD2|TRBJ2-3
TGTGCCAGCAGCGCAGCGGGATCTACAGATACGCAGTATTTT
CASSAAGSTDTQYF
>TRBV6-2/TRBV6-3|few|-|TRBJ2-3
TGTGCCAGCAGTTATCTTTTTACGCAGTATTTT
CASSYLFTQYF
>TRBV6-2/TRBV6-3|few|-|TRBJ2-5
TGTGCCAGCAGTTACTCGATGGAGACCCAGTACTTC
CASSYSMETQYF
>TRBV12-3/TRBV12-4|many|TRBD1|TRBJ1-2
TGTGCCAGCAGTCAAGGACAGGGATATGGCTACACCTTC
CASSQGQGYGYTF
>TRBV6-5|few|-|TRBJ2-5
TGTGCCAGCAGTATTTCTCGGCAGGCGGAGACCCAGTACTTC
CASSISRQAETQYF
>TRBV3-1|few|-|TRBJ1-1
TGTGCCAGCAGCCCCGGTGGGGGCGGGCGGAACACTGAAGCTTTCTTT
CASSPGGGGRNTEAFF
>TRBV4-3|few|TRBD2|TRBJ2-3
TGCGCCAGCAGCCAAAGGCTAGCGGGAACCACAGATACGCAGTATTTT
CASSQRLAGTTDTQYF
>TRBV13|-|TRBD2|TRBJ2-1
TGTGCCAGCAGCTCAATAGATCTCGGGACTAACAATGAGCAGTTCTTC
CASSSIDLGTNNEQFF